This T cell receptor beta chain was profiled in a study of CD8 T cells in Susac syndrome. After extraction with the RNeasy kit, roughly 0.5 to 1 ug of the RNA was reverse transcribed using random hexamers. TCRdb reprocessed the immunoSEQ multiplex PCR reads with MiXCR, giving one entry per CDR3 protein. The repertoire holds under 200,000 distinct CDR3 sequences, 90% to 95% seen once, with roughly 0.11% in the top ten. This clonotype was sampled from a human donor with Susac syndrome. Source material: CD4+ T cells from PBMCs.

CDR3 bases: TGTGCCAGCAGCTTGTATCAGGGGACCTTAGAGCAGTACTTC. Its translation is CASSLYQGTLEQYF. This chain links TRBV5-4 with TRBJ2-7; D perhaps matches TRBD1 (6 bases). This CDR3 has 14 residues. The V end lost 1 base, the J end lost 7 bases, and 15 bases lay between the germline ends. From germline, CDR1 is SGHNT and CDR2 YYREEE (reference sequence).